This is a list of T cell receptor beta chains from one sample in a study of Ad26.COV2.S vaccination and SARS-CoV-2 variants. Clones were read by immunoSEQ multiplex PCR, and TCRdb kept only the in-frame ones, dropping some. The sample records about 350,000 clones, approximately 86% being singletons. The input for sequencing was peripheral blood, taken in a trial of Ad26.COV2.S vaccine versus placebo. These receptors were taken from a person aged 18-60 years who received the Ad26.COV2.S COVID-19 vaccine or a placebo. The CDR3 runs from the conserved cysteine through the conserved F or W. A D gene is named only where the DNA matches it firmly. Rows may omit the clone size; those that give it use once, few, many or a size class.

clone_size	v_call	j_call	cdr3_length	d_call	cdr3_nt	cdr3_aa
.	TRBV5-1	TRBJ2-4	18	.	TGCGCCAGCAGCTTGCCCGAGAACTACGAGATTGCCAAAAACATTCAGTACTTC	CASSLPENYEIAKNIQYF
.	TRBV7-2	TRBJ1-2	14	.	TGTGCCAGCAGCCCTTGGACGGGGAACTATGGCTACACCTTC	CASSPWTGNYGYTF
.	TRBV10-3	TRBJ2-5	13	.	TGTGCCATCAGTGAGGCCAGGGAAGAGACCCAGTACTTC	CAISEAREETQYF
.	TRBV9	TRBJ1-2	14	TRBD1	TGTGCCAGCAGCCCTGGACAGGCGCTCTATGGCTACACCTTC	CASSPGQALYGYTF
.	TRBV21-1	TRBJ2-3	16	.	TGTGCCAGCAGCAAAGGAACGGGGGAGGGGACAGATACGCAGTATTTT	CASSKGTGEGTDTQYF
.	TRBV4-3	TRBJ2-1	17	TRBD2	TGCGCCAGCAGCTCGATTCCGGGACTAGGCCCGTACAATGAGCAGTTCTTC	CASSSIPGLGPYNEQFF
.	TRBV6-2/TRBV6-3	TRBJ2-2	15	.	TGTGCCAGCAGTTACTCGGTGGGGGAAACCGGGGAGCTGTTTTTT	CASSYSVGETGELFF
.	TRBV6-2/TRBV6-3	TRBJ1-1	14	.	TGTGCCAGCAGTTACGCCGGGGTTCACACTGAAGCTTTCTTT	CASSYAGVHTEAFF
few	TRBV19	TRBJ1-5	15	.	TGTGCCAGTAGTATTGGTAGGGACATCAATCAGCCCCAGCATTTT	CASSIGRDINQPQHF
.	TRBV4-3	TRBJ1-6	15	TRBD1	TGCGCCAGCAGCCAAGCTGGGGACAGAAATTCACCCCTCCACTTT	CASSQAGDRNSPLHF
.	TRBV6-2/TRBV6-3	TRBJ2-1	12	.	TGTGCCAGCAGTTTCCAAGGAGGCGAGCAGTTCTTC	CASSFQGGEQFF
.	TRBV5-6	TRBJ1-1	14	.	TGTGCCAGCAGCTTGGCAGGGATGAACACTGAAGCTTTCTTT	CASSLAGMNTEAFF
.	TRBV5-1	TRBJ1-4	14	.	TGCGCCAGCAGTCGGGCAGGGTATAATGAAAAACTGTTTTTT	CASSRAGYNEKLFF
.	TRBV29-1	TRBJ1-3	14	.	TGCAGCGTGGCCGGACAGCTCTCTGGAAACACCATATATTTT	CSVAGQLSGNTIYF
.	TRBV7-2	TRBJ2-2	17	.	TGTGCCAGCAGCTTAGTTCGCCAAGGGGCGGGTCCCGGGGAGCTGTTTTTT	CASSLVRQGAGPGELFF
.	TRBV7-9	TRBJ2-3	15	.	TGTGCCAGCAGCTTAGCGGCAGCTAGCACAGATACGCAGTATTTT	CASSLAAASTDTQYF
.	TRBV20-1	TRBJ2-7	11	.	TGCAGTGCTAGCTTCCATTACGAGCAGTACTTC	CSASFHYEQYF
.	TRBV4-2	TRBJ2-1	11	.	TGTGCCAGCAGCCAAAGCAATGAGCAGTTCTTC	CASSQSNEQFF
.	TRBV27	TRBJ2-7	13	TRBD1	TGTGCCAGCAGGAGGGACAGGGCAGGCGAGCAGTACTTC	CASRRDRAGEQYF
.	TRBV2	TRBJ2-1	15	.	TGTGCCAGCAGAAAGGGGGCTAGCGGCTACAATGAGCAGTTCTTC	CASRKGASGYNEQFF
.	TRBV5-8	TRBJ2-2	15	TRBD1	TGTGCCAGCAGCTTGGTCGACAGGGGCCCCGGGGAGCTGTTTTTT	CASSLVDRGPGELFF
.	TRBV18	TRBJ1-1	15	.	TGTGCCAGCTCACCTCCCCTGGGGCAGCACACTGAAGCTTTCTTT	CASSPPLGQHTEAFF
.	TRBV27	TRBJ2-7	13	TRBD2	TGTGCCAGCAGGGCTAGCGGAGCCTACGAGCAGTACTTC	CASRASGAYEQYF
.	TRBV5-1	TRBJ2-3	16	.	TGCGCCAGCAGCTTGCCCCAAGGTGGTGGCACAGATACGCAGTATTTT	CASSLPQGGGTDTQYF
.	TRBV28	TRBJ2-3	16	.	TGTGCCAGCAGTTTGGCGTGGGGGGGCCTGACAGATACGCAGTATTTT	CASSLAWGGLTDTQYF
.	TRBV9	TRBJ2-3	16	TRBD2	TGTGCCAGCAGCGTAGCTACGGGGGGGCCCACAGATACGCAGTATTTT	CASSVATGGPTDTQYF
.	TRBV9	TRBJ1-4	17	.	TGTGCCAGCAGCGTAGCCGGCGGCGATTCACGGGGTGAAAAACTGTTTTTT	CASSVAGGDSRGEKLFF
few	TRBV15	TRBJ1-3	15	.	TGTGCCAGTAGGGAGGGGAGATCCTCTGGAAACACCATATATTTT	CASREGRSSGNTIYF
.	TRBV5-1	TRBJ1-2	15	TRBD1	TGCGCCAGCAGCTTGGGGGGACAGGGAGGCTATGGCTACACCTTC	CASSLGGQGGYGYTF
.	TRBV10-3	TRBJ1-3	14	.	TGTGCCATCTCGCCCCCAGGGTCCGGAAACACCATATATTTT	CAISPPGSGNTIYF
few	TRBV9	TRBJ1-6	17	.	TGTGCCAGCAGCGTACACCTGGCGTCAGCTTATAATTCACCCCTCCACTTT	CASSVHLASAYNSPLHF
.	TRBV27	TRBJ2-7	17	TRBD1	TGTGCCAGCAGTATAACCCCGGGACAGGGGAGCTCCTACGAGCAGTACTTC	CASSITPGQGSSYEQYF
few	TRBV30	TRBJ1-2	14	.	TGTGCCTCGGGGGAAGGGAATTGGGGCTATGGCTACACCTTC	CASGEGNWGYGYTF
.	TRBV23-1	TRBJ1-2	14	.	TGCGCCAGCAGTCAATCGAGCGGGGATTGGGGCTACACCTTC	CASSQSSGDWGYTF
.	TRBV6-6	TRBJ2-7	12	.	TGTGCCACCGGGACGGACAGCTACGAGCAGTACTTC	CATGTDSYEQYF
.	TRBV7-9	TRBJ2-3	16	.	TGTGCCAGCAGCTTAGTGGGACTGGCCACCACAGATACGCAGTATTTT	CASSLVGLATTDTQYF
few	TRBV25-1	TRBJ2-5	16	.	TGTGCCAGCAGTGCGTACCGGGACCGCGGATCGGAGACCCAGTACTTC	CASSAYRDRGSETQYF
.	TRBV5-4	TRBJ2-5	15	TRBD2	TGTGCCAGCAGCTCACGACTAGCGGGACAAGAGACCCAGTACTTC	CASSSRLAGQETQYF
.	TRBV3-1/TRBV3-2	TRBJ2-1	15	.	TGTGCCAGCAGCTGGGGCAATCCCTCCGACAATGAGCAGTTCTTC	CASSWGNPSDNEQFF
once	TRBV2	TRBJ2-1	15	.	TGTGCCAGCAGTGGGGATGGTAGCTCCTACAATGAGCAGTTCTTC	CASSGDGSSYNEQFF
.	TRBV28	TRBJ2-1	18	TRBD2	TGTGCCAGCAGCCCGGGACTAGCGGGGGCGCTTCGGGAGGGCGAGCAGTTCTTC	CASSPGLAGALREGEQFF
few	TRBV5-4	TRBJ2-7	13	.	TGTGCCAGCAGCTTGGAGCTTACCTACGAGCAGTACTTC	CASSLELTYEQYF
.	TRBV27	TRBJ2-6	17	TRBD1	TGTGCCAGCAGTTCAAGGACAGGGACCCCTGGGGCCAACGTCCTGACTTTC	CASSSRTGTPGANVLTF
.	TRBV5-1	TRBJ2-7	14	.	TGCGCCAGCAGCCCCGGGACGTCCTCCTACGAGCAGTACTTC	CASSPGTSSYEQYF
.	TRBV6-1	TRBJ1-5	15	.	TGTGCCAGCAGTGAAGAACGGCAGGGATACCAGCCCCAGCATTTT	CASSEERQGYQPQHF